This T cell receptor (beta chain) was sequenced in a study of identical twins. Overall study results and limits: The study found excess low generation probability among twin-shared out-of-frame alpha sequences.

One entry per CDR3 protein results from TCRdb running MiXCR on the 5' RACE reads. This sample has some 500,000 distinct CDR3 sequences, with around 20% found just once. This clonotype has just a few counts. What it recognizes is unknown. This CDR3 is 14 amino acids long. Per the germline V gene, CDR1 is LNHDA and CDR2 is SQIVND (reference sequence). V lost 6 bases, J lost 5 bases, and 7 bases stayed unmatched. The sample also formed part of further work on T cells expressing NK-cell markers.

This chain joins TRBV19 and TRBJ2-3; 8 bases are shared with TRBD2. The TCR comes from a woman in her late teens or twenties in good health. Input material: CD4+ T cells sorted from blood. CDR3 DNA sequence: TGTGCCAGTAGGATTACTAGCGGAGGAGATACGCAGTATTTT. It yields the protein CASRITSGGDTQYF. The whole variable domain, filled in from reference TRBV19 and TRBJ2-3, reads DGGITQSPKYLFRKEGQNVTLSCEQNLNHDAMYWYRQDPGQGLRLIYYSQIVNDFQKGDIAEGYSVSREKKESFPLTVTSAQKNPTAFYLCASRITSGGDTQYFGPGTRLTVL.